Reported below is one TCR beta chain. These data are taken from a study of blood T cell repertoires in COVID-19. Overall study context: Whether acute or convalescent, the COVID-19 samples came from the United States, Italy and Spain.

The CDR3 spans 14 residues. The ends were cut back, 2 bases at V and 3 bases at J, with 11 bases in the middle. Germline lookup yields CDR1 PRHDT and CDR2 FYEKMQ (reference sequence). Seattle enrolled patients during active infection and tracked them longitudinally. Original processing methods: Amplification of reference gene primers was used by the study to estimate nucleated cell counts. The repertoire was sequenced with immunoSEQ multiplex PCR; TCRdb's copy has only in-frame clones and lacks some. The D gene and trimming were derived from the DNA, and the V and J assignments and clone size from that table. The sample shows 200,000 to 300,000 clones, 70% to 90% of them seen only once.

Sequenced input: peripheral blood. The rearrangement uses TRBV13 and TRBJ2-7; D not resolved. This receptor was taken from an older woman with COVID-19, enrolled during active disease. The CDR3 bases are TGTGCCAGCAGCTTACAGACACAACGCTACGAGCAGTACTTC. Encoded protein: CASSLQTQRYEQYF.